One and the same sample provided the 17 T cell receptor beta chains below, sequenced in a study of blood T cell repertoires in COVID-19. Measured with immunoSEQ multiplex PCR; TCRdb has only the in-frame clones, and not every one. Of 400,000 or so clones listed, over 85% are singletons. Material for sequencing was peripheral blood. The origin of the receptors is a young man with COVID-19, enrolled during active disease.

The chain has TRBV5-5 and TRBJ2-7; a weak D match, TRBD1 (6 bases). The CDR3 loop spans 13 amino acids. Germline CDR1 is SGHKS and CDR2 is YYEKEE (reference sequence). Trimming took off 7 bases at V and 4 bases at J, with 15 bases between the two ends. The CDR3 spells CASHRQADYEQYF. Written as DNA, the CDR3 is TGTGCCAGCCACCGACAGGCGGATTACGAGCAGTACTTC.

The chain carries TRBV3-1 (or the pseudogene TRBV3-2) and TRBJ1-2, with D maybe TRBD1 (6 bases). CDR1 LGHDT and CDR2 YNNKEL come from the germline V gene (reference sequence). The CDR3 runs to 18 residues. Deletions cut 4 bases from V and 7 bases from J, with 28 bases between. CDR3 in DNA: TGTGCCAGCAGCCGACGTCCGGGACAATTACGGGACCTCTCTGGCTACACCTTC. It specifies CASSRRPGQLRDLSGYTF.

The chain carries TRBV29-1 and TRBJ2-3; D remains unclear. V shed 5 bases and J shed 2 bases, with 8 bases lying between them. In germline, CDR1 is SQVTM, CDR2 ANQGSEA. The CDR3 is 12 residues long. In DNA form, the CDR3 reads TGCAGCGTTAGAGGAGACACAGATACGCAGTATTTT. Translating gives CSVRGDTDTQYF.

This sequence joins TRBV19 and TRBJ1-2, with 7 bases matching TRBD1. This CDR3 is built from 15 residues. CDR1 is LNHDA and CDR2 is SQIVND in the germline V gene (reference sequence). After removal of 3 bases from V and 6 bases from J, the junction contained 10 bases not matched to a gene. CDR3 DNA: TGTGCCAGTAGTATTGGCCCTCGGGACAGACATGGCTACACCTTC. Translated, it gives CASSIGPRDRHGYTF.

V and J are TRBV24-1 and TRBJ2-5; D is unclear. CDR1 is KGHDR, CDR2 SFDVKD, per germline. Deletions cut 8 bases from V and 5 bases from J, with 17 bases between. The CDR3 spans 14 residues. The CDR3 loop reads CATMEGGPGETQYF. The CDR3 DNA sequence: TGTGCCACCATGGAAGGCGGCCCCGGGGAGACCCAGTACTTC.

V is TRBV7-2 and J is TRBJ2-5; the match to TRBD2 covers 7 bases. From germline, CDR1 is SGHTA and CDR2 FQGNSA. V lost 5 bases, J lost 3 bases, and 12 bases stayed unmatched. The CDR3 length is 16 residues. CDR3 sequence: CASSPQTVAGEETQYF. The CDR3 nucleotides are TGTGCCAGCAGCCCCCAAACTGTGGCGGGAGAAGAGACCCAGTACTTC.

J is TRBJ2-3 and V is TRBV25-1, with 8 bases lining up with TRBD2. The V and J ends lost 4 bases and 2 bases, in that order; junction bases with no gene match: 8. This CDR3 has 16 residues. The germline V gene has CDR1 MGHDK and CDR2 SYGVNS. CDR3 protein: CASSVPGGGYTDTQYF. As DNA, the CDR3 is TGTGCCAGCAGTGTCCCAGGCGGGGGGTACACAGATACGCAGTATTTT.

The rearrangement links TRBV24-1 to TRBJ2-7; a possible D gene is TRBD2 (5 bases). The CDR3 spans 13 residues. Germline values: CDR1 KGHDR, CDR2 SFDVKD. V gave up 3 bases and J gave up 4 bases, with 9 bases separating them. CDR3 bases: TGTGCCACCAGTGATGAGGGTCGGTACGAGCAGTACTTC. It yields the protein CATSDEGRYEQYF.

CDR3 sequence: CASSIRQGGEKLFF. The CDR3 region has the DNA TGTGCCAGTAGTATCCGGCAGGGTGGGGAAAAACTGTTTTTT. V gene TRBV19 combines with J gene TRBJ1-4; the D gene is possibly TRBD1 (5 bases). V dropped 3 bases and J dropped 8 bases, with 13 bases sitting between them. CDR3 length equals 14 residues. In germline, CDR1 is LNHDA, CDR2 SQIVND (reference sequence).

The chain joins TRBV21-1 to TRBJ2-7; TRBD1 is the table's D call, not checked against the DNA. TRBV21-1 is a documented pseudogene. CDR3 size: 13 residues. DNA of the CDR3: TGTGCCAGCAGCGAAGGACAGGGCCACGAGCAGTACTTC. This gives the protein CASSEGQGHEQYF.

The CDR3 DNA reads TGTGCCAGCAGCCGGGACAGGTCGTTTTGGGGCACAGATACGCAGTATTTT. This gives the protein CASSRDRSFWGTDTQYF. The chain has TRBV14 and TRBJ2-3; 8 bases align to TRBD1. V trimming: 4 bases; J trimming: 1 base; junction bases outside the gene matches: 10. Germline V gene sequence: CDR1 SGHDN, CDR2 FVKESK. The CDR3 loop spans 17 amino acids.

The rearrangement links TRBV28 to TRBJ2-6; possible D gene TRBD1, 5 bases. Trimming left V 7 bases short and J 2 bases short, with 12 bases between. There are 15 residues in the CDR3. Germline CDR1 and CDR2: MDHEN and SYDVKM. The CDR3 bases are TGTGCCAGCAAAATCATGGGGCCTGGGGCCAACGTCCTGACTTTC. As protein: CASKIMGPGANVLTF. Based on the CDR3 plus reference TRBV28 and TRBJ2-6, the full variable domain is DVKVTQSSRYLVKRTGEKVFLECVQDMDHENMFWYRQDPGLGLRLIYFSYDVKMKEKGDIPEGYSVSREKKERFSLILESASTNQTSMYLCASKIMGPGANVLTFGAGSRLTVL.

The CDR3 spells CASSQTSGIGDTQYF. CDR3 DNA: TGTGCCAGCAGCCAAACTAGCGGGATTGGAGATACGCAGTATTTT. The chain joins TRBV9 to TRBJ2-3; 10 bases fit TRBD2. Germline V lookup: CDR1 SGDLS, CDR2 YYNGEE. J was trimmed by 5 bases and V by 4 bases; bases with no gene match: 7. CDR3 length: 15 amino acids.

V and J are TRBV6-4 and TRBJ1-1; 7 nucleotides align to TRBD1. This CDR3 spans 14 amino acids. The ends lost 4 bases at V and 3 bases at J; junction bases unmatched: 5. Germline V gene sequence: CDR1 MRHNA, CDR2 SNTAGT. Here the CDR3 DNA reads TGTGCCAGCAGTGTCGGGACAGACCACACTGAAGCTTTCTTT. Translated, it gives CASSVGTDHTEAFF.

The V call is TRBV5-4, the J call TRBJ2-2, with a tentative D call TRBD1 (6 bases). CDR1 and CDR2 (germline): SGHNT, YYREEE (reference sequence). Trimming removed 0 bases at V and 4 bases at J, with 13 bases between. The length of the CDR3 is 16 residues. The CDR3 protein is CASSLDLDRSTGELFF. CDR3 nucleotides: TGTGCCAGCAGCTTGGACTTGGACAGAAGCACCGGGGAGCTGTTTTTT.

This clone was recorded a few times. V gene TRBV7-8 combines with J gene TRBJ1-1, with D unresolved. This CDR3 region has 14 residues. The germline V gene encodes CDR1 SGHVS and CDR2 FQNEAQ. The V and J ends lost 6 bases and 0 bases respectively, with 11 bases between them. CDR3 DNA sequence: TGTGCCAGCAGTTTAATTGCGGTGAACACTGAAGCTTTCTTT. Protein: CASSLIAVNTEAFF.

This rearrangement joins TRBV5-4 to TRBJ1-3; no clear D gene. The CDR3 is 15 amino acids. Trimming took 0 bases from V and 2 from J, leaving 9 bases between them. Germline values: CDR1 SGHNT, CDR2 YYREEE (reference sequence). The CDR3 reads CASSLDAGAGNTIYF. DNA for the CDR3: TGTGCCAGCAGCTTGGATGCGGGTGCTGGAAACACCATATATTTT.